The 10 T cell receptor beta chains below were found in one sample sequenced in a study of cytomegalovirus exposure and HLA in healthy donors. It was with 60 Vbeta and 13 Jbeta primers that the PCR ran. TCRdb keeps only in-frame clones here, not all; method: immunoSEQ multiplex PCR. The sample lists around 140,000 clones, about 64% occurring once. The sequenced sample consisted of PBMCs. Receptors originate from a middle-aged woman in good health and CMV-seronegative.

V is TRBV10-3 and J is TRBJ1-2; 8 bases map to TRBD1. The germline CDR1 and CDR2 sequences are ENHRY and SYGVKD. J was trimmed by 0 bases and V by 2 bases; bases with no gene match: 5. The CDR3 runs to 16 residues. DNA for the CDR3: TGTGCCATCAGTGAGCAGGGGGCGGACGCTAACTATGGCTACACCTTC. Translating gives CAISEQGADANYGYTF.

The chain employs TRBV7-9 and TRBJ1-1; TRBD1 matches at 12 bases. V dropped 1 base and J dropped 7; count of bases not matched to a gene: 4. CDR3 length: 15 residues. Per the germline V gene, CDR1 is SEHNR and CDR2 is FQNEAQ (reference sequence). CDR3 sequence reads: CASSLGGQGADEAFF. The DNA of the CDR3 is TGTGCCAGCAGCTTAGGGGGACAGGGGGCGGATGAAGCTTTCTTT.

This clone was detected only a few times. As DNA, the CDR3 is TGTGCCTGGAGACCGGGACTCAGGGCAGAGACCCAGTACTTC. This translates into CAWRPGLRAETQYF. V gene TRBV30 combines with J gene TRBJ2-5, with a tentative D call TRBD2 (6 bases). V shed 3 bases and J shed 4 bases, with 15 bases lying between them. Per the germline V gene, CDR1 is GTSNPN and CDR2 is SVGIG (reference sequence). The CDR3 is made up of 14 amino acids. The variable domain in full, with the rest retrieved from reference TRBV30 and TRBJ2-5, is SQTIHQWPATLVQPVGSPLSLECTVEGTSNPNLYWYRQAAGRGLQLLFYSVGIGQISSEVPQNLSASRPQDRQFILSSKKLLLSDSGFYLCAWRPGLRAETQYFGPGTRLLVL.

This clone came up a few times. This chain links TRBV30 with TRBJ1-6; D not certain. Per germline, CDR1 GTSNPN and CDR2 SVGIG (reference sequence). CDR3 length: 14 residues. V was trimmed by 5 bases and J by 0 bases, leaving 8 bases between them. This CDR3 is CAWAPGSYNSPLHF. CDR3 coding DNA: TGTGCCTGGGCCCCGGGCTCCTATAATTCACCCCTCCACTTT.

CDR3 in DNA: TGTGCCATCAGAGCGAGCAGCGGTAGCACAGATACGCAGTATTTT. Its protein product is CAIRASSGSTDTQYF. J is TRBJ2-3 and V is TRBV10-3, with D possibly matching TRBD2 (5 bases). Looked up from germline, CDR1 is ENHRY and CDR2 is SYGVKD. The CDR3 is 15 amino acids. V was shortened by 6 bases and J by 0 bases, with 13 bases between the two germline ends.

This clone was found a few times. This chain joins TRBV9 and TRBJ2-5; 11 nucleotides line up with TRBD2. The CDR3 totals 16 residues. Germline loops: CDR1 SGDLS, CDR2 YYNGEE. Unmatched junction bases numbered 5, after V lost 0 bases and J lost 4 bases. CDR3 nucleotides: TGTGCCAGCAGCGTAGGGGTAGCGGGGGGGCCAGAGACCCAGTACTTC. This sequence encodes CASSVGVAGGPETQYF.

This clone showed up just once. The CDR3 nucleotides are TGTGCCAGCAGCCAAGAGGGGACAGGAGACTATGGCTACACCTTC. This codes for CASSQEGTGDYGYTF. The gene calls are TRBV4-2 and TRBJ1-2, with 8 bases matching TRBD1. Germline CDR1 LGHNA, CDR2 YNFKEQ. CDR3 length: 15 amino acids. V lost 0 bases, J lost 3 bases, and 3 bases stayed unmatched.

This clone was picked up a small number of times. The chain is built from TRBV7-9 and TRBJ1-2, with TRBD1 matching over 7 bases. With 2 bases clipped from V and 8 bases from J, the junction kept 8 bases outside the gene matches. The CDR3 sequence is 14 residues long. Germline V gives CDR1 SEHNR, CDR2 FQNEAQ (reference sequence). The CDR3 region is CASSLSDRVDGYTF. The CDR3 nucleotides read TGTGCCAGCAGCTTATCCGACAGGGTCGACGGCTACACCTTC.

This chain connects TRBV4-1 to TRBJ2-2; no firm D call. From germline, CDR1 is MGHRA and CDR2 YSYEKL. The CDR3 has 14 residues. Between the trimmed V and J ends, which lost 0 bases and 5 bases, there was a span of 7 bases. The CDR3 spells CASSQDGRTGELFF. CDR3 bases: TGCGCCAGCAGCCAAGATGGCAGAACCGGGGAGCTGTTTTTT.

The chain uses TRBV7-2 and TRBJ2-1; 14 nucleotides line up with TRBD2. The length of the CDR3 is 16 residues. The V gene's germline CDR1 is SGHTA and CDR2 FQGNSA. The J segment lost 8 bases and the V segment lost 5 bases, leaving 8 bases of the junction unmatched. CDR3 sequence (DNA): TGTGCCAGCAGCCTCCAGGGACTAGCGGGGGTCTATGAGCAGTTCTTC. Protein sequence: CASSLQGLAGVYEQFF. The complete variable domain, with remaining parts taken from reference TRBV7-2 and TRBJ2-1, reads GAGVSQSPSNKVTEKGKDVELRCDPISGHTALYWYRQSLGQGLEFLIYFQGNSAPDKSGLPSDRFSAERTGGSVSTLTIQRTQQEDSAVYLCASSLQGLAGVYEQFFGPGTRLTVL.